The next 5 T cell receptor beta chains were all read from a single sample in a study of cytomegalovirus exposure and HLA in healthy donors. Primers included in the PCR were 60 Vbeta and 13 Jbeta primers. The repertoire was sequenced with immunoSEQ multiplex PCR; TCRdb's copy has only in-frame clones and lacks some. The sample has about 170,000 clones, and its top ten clones hold around 0.79%. The sequencing input was PBMCs. The receptor source for this set is a woman between 18 and 30 years old in good health and CMV-seropositive.

V gene TRBV18 combines with J gene TRBJ2-7; 7 bases map to TRBD1. Germline CDR1 KGHSH, CDR2 LQKENI. V lost 5 bases, J lost 5 bases, and 6 bases stayed unmatched. The CDR3 contains 13 residues. DNA of the CDR3: TGTGCCAGCTCATCAATTACAGGGGACGAGCAGTACTTC. Its protein is CASSSITGDEQYF.

Remarks on this clone: At one boundary the junction diverges from the germline segment, which might be a read error. This chain uses TRBV6-5 with TRBJ2-1; 8 positions agree with TRBD1. This CDR3 comprises 15 residues. In germline, CDR1 is MNHEY, CDR2 SVGAGI. The CDR3 DNA follows: TGTGCCAGCAGTCCCAGCAGGGGGCAATACAATGGGCAGTTCTTC. Translating gives CASSPSRGQYNGQFF.

The chain uses TRBV5-5 and TRBJ2-1, with TRBD2 identical over 7 bases. The CDR3 loop spans 15 amino acids. In germline, CDR1 is SGHKS, CDR2 YYEKEE (reference sequence). Unmatched junction bases numbered 8, after V lost 4 bases and J lost 4 bases. The CDR3 DNA reads as TGTGCCAGCAGCGGGGGGGGAGCAGCTTACAATGAGCAGTTCTTC. This translates into CASSGGGAAYNEQFF.

The chain has TRBV4-2 and TRBJ2-1; TRBD2 matches 13 bases. V lost 3 bases to trimming and J lost 10 bases; unmatched junction nucleotides: 3. Germline CDR1 LGHNA, CDR2 YNFKEQ. The CDR3 is made up of 14 amino acids. The CDR3 spells CASSHTGLAGEQFF. The CDR3 DNA reads TGTGCCAGCAGCCATACGGGACTAGCGGGAGAGCAGTTCTTC.

The chain carries TRBV27 and TRBJ1-2, with D uncertain. Germline CDR1 is MNHEY and CDR2 is SMNVEV (reference sequence). V was pared by 4 bases and J by 4 bases, with 13 bases between. CDR3 length equals 14 residues. As DNA, the CDR3 is TGTGCCAGCAGTTACCGGGAGAAAGGCTATGGCTACACCTTC. This codes for CASSYREKGYGYTF.